These T cell receptor beta chains were read from a single sample in a study of hypomethylating agent response in myelodysplastic syndrome. Repertoires were generated with immunoSEQ multiplex PCR, while TCRdb's copy carries only in-frame clones and drops some. Of several thousand clones listed, more than 75% are singletons. Material: bone marrow, obtained before or after starting hypomethylating agent treatment for myelodysplastic syndrome (not recorded which). The origin of the receptors is a human donor with myelodysplastic syndrome. Each CDR3 is given with its conserved first and last residue. Each record gives: clone size, J gene, CDR3 length, V gene, D gene, CDR3 protein, CDR3 DNA. The D gene is left open where the match is weak. Some rows mark clone size as missing; the rest say once, few, many or name a class of expanded clone.

abundance: -; j_gene: TRBJ1-1; len: 14; v_gene: TRBV6-1; d_gene: TRBD1; CDR3aa: CASGDRQGGTEAFF; CDR3nt: TGTGCCAGCGGGGATCGACAGGGGGGTACTGAAGCTTTCTTT
abundance: once; j_gene: TRBJ2-3; len: 12; v_gene: TRBV6-5; d_gene: -; CDR3aa: CASRSGRDTQYF; CDR3nt: TGTGCCAGCAGATCAGGACGAGATACGCAGTATTTT
abundance: -; j_gene: TRBJ1-1; len: 15; v_gene: TRBV14; d_gene: -; CDR3aa: CASSPDTGTNTEAFF; CDR3nt: TGTGCCAGCTCTCCTGATACGGGAACGAACACTGAAGCTTTCTTT
abundance: -; j_gene: TRBJ1-2; len: 12; v_gene: TRBV5-1; d_gene: -; CDR3aa: CASSWDTNGYTF; CDR3nt: TGCGCCAGCAGCTGGGACACAAATGGCTACACCTTC
abundance: few; j_gene: TRBJ1-4; len: 15; v_gene: TRBV13; d_gene: -; CDR3aa: CASSTYRGYNEKLFF; CDR3nt: TGTGCCAGCAGCACCTACCGGGGCTATAATGAAAAACTGTTTTTT
abundance: -; j_gene: TRBJ2-1; len: 12; v_gene: TRBV7-2; d_gene: -; CDR3aa: CASSLERNEQFF; CDR3nt: TGTGCCAGCAGCTTAGAACGCAATGAGCAGTTCTTC
abundance: -; j_gene: TRBJ2-1; len: 14; v_gene: TRBV7-6; d_gene: TRBD2; CDR3aa: CASSQTSGGDEQFF; CDR3nt: TGTGCCAGCAGCCAGACTAGCGGTGGAGATGAGCAGTTCTTC
abundance: few; j_gene: TRBJ2-1; len: 15; v_gene: TRBV28; d_gene: -; CDR3aa: CASSRALTSYNEQFF; CDR3nt: TGTGCCAGCAGTCGAGCCCTCACCTCCTACAATGAGCAGTTCTTC
abundance: -; j_gene: TRBJ1-5; len: 15; v_gene: TRBV19; d_gene: -; CDR3aa: CASGPHPGRHQPQHF; CDR3nt: TGTGCCAGTGGCCCCCACCCGGGGCGGCATCAGCCCCAGCATTTT
abundance: -; j_gene: TRBJ2-7; len: 15; v_gene: TRBV28; d_gene: TRBD2; CDR3aa: CASRLGAGNGYEQYF; CDR3nt: TGTGCCAGCAGGTTGGGAGCGGGAAATGGCTACGAGCAGTACTTC
abundance: few; j_gene: TRBJ2-7; len: 13; v_gene: TRBV19; d_gene: TRBD1; CDR3aa: CASTGGGFYEQYF; CDR3nt: TGTGCCAGTACAGGGGGCGGTTTCTACGAGCAGTACTTC
abundance: -; j_gene: TRBJ2-5; len: 15; v_gene: TRBV6-5; d_gene: TRBD2; CDR3aa: CASSHFSGTAETQYF; CDR3nt: TGTGCCAGCAGTCATTTTAGCGGGACTGCTGAGACCCAGTACTTC
abundance: -; j_gene: TRBJ2-7; len: 14; v_gene: TRBV19; d_gene: TRBD1; CDR3aa: CASSMTGGTYEQYF; CDR3nt: TGTGCCAGTAGTATGACAGGGGGAACCTACGAGCAGTACTTC
abundance: -; j_gene: TRBJ2-3; len: 12; v_gene: TRBV10-3; d_gene: -; CDR3aa: CAISELSNTQYF; CDR3nt: TGTGCCATCAGTGAACTATCCAATACGCAGTATTTT
abundance: -; j_gene: TRBJ2-2; len: 16; v_gene: TRBV11-2; d_gene: TRBD2; CDR3aa: CASSLLTGGNTGELFF; CDR3nt: TGTGCCAGCAGCCTCCTAACGGGAGGGAACACCGGGGAGCTGTTTTTT
abundance: -; j_gene: TRBJ1-1; len: 14; v_gene: TRBV5-1; d_gene: -; CDR3aa: CASSRGNPNTEAFF; CDR3nt: TGCGCCAGCAGCAGGGGGAACCCGAACACTGAAGCTTTCTTT
abundance: once; j_gene: TRBJ1-1; len: 16; v_gene: TRBV9; d_gene: -; CDR3aa: CASSVGTGGSGTEAFF; CDR3nt: TGTGCCAGCAGCGTAGGAACGGGGGGCTCGGGCACTGAAGCTTTCTTT
abundance: once; j_gene: TRBJ2-2; len: 15; v_gene: TRBV6-5; d_gene: -; CDR3aa: CASSPPLGQTGELFF; CDR3nt: TGTGCCAGCAGTCCCCCTTTGGGACAAACCGGGGAGCTGTTTTTT
abundance: -; j_gene: TRBJ1-5; len: 12; v_gene: TRBV9; d_gene: -; CDR3aa: CASGGLNQPQHF; CDR3nt: TGTGCCAGCGGAGGCCTGAATCAGCCCCAGCATTTT
abundance: -; j_gene: TRBJ2-4; len: 18; v_gene: TRBV5-6; d_gene: TRBD2; CDR3aa: CASSLFGGSGLAKNIQYF; CDR3nt: TGTGCCAGCAGCCTTTTCGGGGGGTCCGGGCTAGCCAAAAACATTCAGTACTTC
abundance: few; j_gene: TRBJ1-5; len: 15; v_gene: TRBV19; d_gene: -; CDR3aa: CASTLGGQLNQPQHF; CDR3nt: TGTGCCAGTACCCTGGGCGGGCAGCTCAATCAGCCCCAGCATTTT
abundance: -; j_gene: TRBJ1-5; len: 15; v_gene: TRBV6-5; d_gene: -; CDR3aa: CASSSPRTDSQPQHF; CDR3nt: TGTGCCAGCAGTTCACCCCGGACGGACTCTCAGCCCCAGCATTTT
abundance: medium-sized; j_gene: TRBJ2-5; len: 15; v_gene: TRBV13; d_gene: -; CDR3aa: CASSFRGTLKETQYF; CDR3nt: TGTGCCAGCAGCTTTCGTGGGACCCTAAAAGAGACCCAGTACTTC
abundance: -; j_gene: TRBJ1-3; len: 15; v_gene: TRBV6-5; d_gene: -; CDR3aa: CASSPTPNSGNTIYF; CDR3nt: TGTGCCAGCAGTCCGACTCCCAACTCTGGAAACACCATATATTTT
abundance: -; j_gene: TRBJ2-7; len: 14; v_gene: TRBV6-5; d_gene: TRBD2; CDR3aa: CASTRTSGNYEQYF; CDR3nt: TGTGCCAGCACCAGGACTAGCGGAAACTACGAGCAGTACTTC
abundance: -; j_gene: TRBJ2-4; len: 18; v_gene: TRBV28; d_gene: TRBD2; CDR3aa: CASSLSGWGGEVKNIQYF; CDR3nt: TGTGCCAGCAGTTTATCGGGGTGGGGGGGTGAAGTCAAAAACATTCAGTACTTC
abundance: -; j_gene: TRBJ1-2; len: 14; v_gene: TRBV6-5; d_gene: TRBD1; CDR3aa: CASRQGGSFGGYTF; CDR3nt: TGTGCCAGCAGGCAGGGGGGTTCTTTCGGAGGCTACACCTTC
abundance: once; j_gene: TRBJ2-7; len: 15; v_gene: TRBV6-6; d_gene: -; CDR3aa: CASSPPGAGAKEQYF; CDR3nt: TGTGCCAGCAGCCCCCCGGGGGCAGGGGCGAAAGAGCAGTACTTC
abundance: -; j_gene: TRBJ1-3; len: 16; v_gene: TRBV27; d_gene: -; CDR3aa: CASSLGSGGSGNTIYF; CDR3nt: TGTGCCAGCAGTTTAGGCTCTGGCGGCTCTGGAAACACCATATATTTT
abundance: -; j_gene: TRBJ1-2; len: 16; v_gene: TRBV4-2; d_gene: TRBD1; CDR3aa: CASSQDLDRALYGYTF; CDR3nt: TGTGCCAGCAGCCAAGATTTAGACAGGGCCTTATATGGCTACACCTTC
abundance: -; j_gene: TRBJ2-5; len: 16; v_gene: TRBV9; d_gene: -; CDR3aa: CASSVRGWADQETQYF; CDR3nt: TGTGCCAGCAGCGTGAGAGGGTGGGCGGATCAAGAGACCCAGTACTTC
abundance: -; j_gene: TRBJ2-2; len: 15; v_gene: TRBV11-2; d_gene: -; CDR3aa: CASSLDTRYTGELFF; CDR3nt: TGTGCCAGCAGCTTAGATACGAGATACACCGGGGAGCTGTTTTTT
abundance: -; j_gene: TRBJ2-7; len: 15; v_gene: TRBV11-2; d_gene: -; CDR3aa: CASSFGGVHSYEQYF; CDR3nt: TGTGCCAGCAGCTTCGGCGGGGTTCACTCCTACGAGCAGTACTTC
abundance: -; j_gene: TRBJ2-5; len: 16; v_gene: TRBV6-6; d_gene: -; CDR3aa: CASSYKAFGIQETQYF; CDR3nt: TGTGCCAGCAGTTACAAGGCATTCGGGATTCAAGAGACCCAGTACTTC
abundance: few; j_gene: TRBJ2-1; len: 15; v_gene: TRBV7-8; d_gene: TRBD2; CDR3aa: CASSYQRGGRNEQFF; CDR3nt: TGTGCCAGCAGCTACCAGCGGGGGGGCCGGAATGAGCAGTTCTTC
abundance: -; j_gene: TRBJ1-2; len: 15; v_gene: TRBV9; d_gene: TRBD1; CDR3aa: CASSTPSDRVSGYTF; CDR3nt: TGTGCCAGCAGTACTCCCAGTGACAGGGTTTCTGGCTACACCTTC
abundance: -; j_gene: TRBJ2-2; len: 16; v_gene: TRBV6-4; d_gene: -; CDR3aa: CASSDFGGRGTGELFF; CDR3nt: TGTGCCAGCAGTGACTTCGGGGGGCGAGGCACCGGGGAGCTGTTTTTT
abundance: once; j_gene: TRBJ2-3; len: 15; v_gene: TRBV5-4; d_gene: TRBD1; CDR3aa: CASSLEGQDTDTQYF; CDR3nt: TGTGCCAGCAGCTTGGAGGGACAGGACACAGATACGCAGTATTTT
abundance: -; j_gene: TRBJ1-2; len: 16; v_gene: TRBV6-1; d_gene: -; CDR3aa: CASSEAQPRANYGYTF; CDR3nt: TGTGCCAGCAGTGAAGCGCAACCGAGAGCTAACTATGGCTACACCTTC
abundance: once; j_gene: TRBJ1-1; len: 17; v_gene: TRBV30; d_gene: -; CDR3aa: CAWSPPSGRGMNTEAFF; CDR3nt: TGTGCCTGGAGTCCCCCGTCGGGGCGAGGGATGAACACTGAAGCTTTCTTT
abundance: -; j_gene: TRBJ1-2; len: 13; v_gene: TRBV19; d_gene: -; CDR3aa: CASSIGQVDGYTF; CDR3nt: TGTGCCAGTAGTATTGGGCAGGTGGATGGCTACACCTTC
abundance: -; j_gene: TRBJ2-7; len: 14; v_gene: TRBV6-1; d_gene: -; CDR3aa: CASTGWGQGAFEYF; CDR3nt: -
abundance: once; j_gene: TRBJ2-2; len: 14; v_gene: TRBV10-3; d_gene: TRBD1; CDR3aa: CAIGDRPNTGELFF; CDR3nt: TGTGCCATCGGGGACAGGCCCAACACCGGGGAGCTGTTTTTT
abundance: -; j_gene: TRBJ1-1; len: 13; v_gene: TRBV2; d_gene: -; CDR3aa: CASQRAGPTEAFF; CDR3nt: TGTGCCAGTCAGAGGGCAGGACCCACTGAAGCTTTCTTT
abundance: once; j_gene: TRBJ1-5; len: 19; v_gene: TRBV19; d_gene: -; CDR3aa: CASSNGRTFSFLGNQPQHF; CDR3nt: TGTGCCAGTAGTAACGGCAGAACTTTTAGTTTCTTAGGCAATCAGCCCCAGCATTTT
abundance: -; j_gene: TRBJ1-3; len: 17; v_gene: TRBV7-8; d_gene: -; CDR3aa: CASSLVGGARSGNTIYF; CDR3nt: TGTGCCAGCAGCTTAGTCGGCGGGGCACGCTCTGGAAACACCATATATTTT
abundance: -; j_gene: TRBJ2-7; len: 14; v_gene: TRBV4-1; d_gene: -; CDR3aa: CASSLQQGTYEQYF; CDR3nt: TGCGCCAGCAGCCTCCAACAGGGTACCTACGAGCAGTACTTC
abundance: -; j_gene: TRBJ2-5; len: 17; v_gene: TRBV7-3; d_gene: TRBD1; CDR3aa: CASSFTGQGAPRETQYF; CDR3nt: TGTGCCAGCAGCTTCACGGGACAGGGGGCGCCTCGAGAGACCCAGTACTTC
abundance: -; j_gene: TRBJ1-1; len: 14; v_gene: TRBV4-2; d_gene: -; CDR3aa: CASSLREGNTEAFF; CDR3nt: TGTGCCAGCAGCCTTCGAGAGGGGAACACTGAAGCTTTCTTT
abundance: -; j_gene: TRBJ2-3; len: 15; v_gene: TRBV7-2; d_gene: -; CDR3aa: CASSFRDWSTDTQYF; CDR3nt: TGTGCCAGCAGCTTTAGGGATTGGAGCACAGATACGCAGTATTTT
abundance: -; j_gene: TRBJ2-5; len: 14; v_gene: TRBV2; d_gene: TRBD2; CDR3aa: CASRRRGVEETQYF; CDR3nt: TGTGCCAGCCGCCGCCGGGGGGTAGAGGAGACCCAGTACTTC
abundance: -; j_gene: TRBJ1-5; len: 13; v_gene: TRBV14; d_gene: -; CDR3aa: CASSTHQGSTQHF; CDR3nt: TGTGCCAGCAGTACTCATCAGGGGAGTACCCAGCATTTT
abundance: -; j_gene: TRBJ1-4; len: 16; v_gene: TRBV5-1; d_gene: -; CDR3aa: CASSLSNGMGSEKLFF; CDR3nt: TGCGCCAGCAGCTTGAGTAACGGGATGGGGAGTGAAAAACTGTTTTTT
abundance: -; j_gene: TRBJ1-5; len: 13; v_gene: TRBV11-2; d_gene: -; CDR3aa: CASASFAGQPQHF; CDR3nt: TGTGCCAGCGCCTCCTTCGCGGGTCAGCCCCAGCATTTT
abundance: -; j_gene: TRBJ2-3; len: 16; v_gene: TRBV5-4; d_gene: TRBD2; CDR3aa: CASTPDGGRDTDTQYF; CDR3nt: TGTGCCAGCACCCCGGATGGGGGGAGGGACACAGATACGCAGTATTTT